This is a list of T cell receptor beta chains from one sample in a study of cytomegalovirus exposure and HLA in healthy donors. Measured with immunoSEQ multiplex PCR; TCRdb has only the in-frame clones, and not every one. The profile shows approximately 150,000 clones, about 72% of them singletons. Sequencing was carried out using PBMCs. All receptors come from a man aged 30-40 years in good health and CMV-seropositive. Both conserved end residues are part of each CDR3. The D gene is left open where the match is weak. Rows may omit the clone size; those that give it use once, few, many or a size class.

D gene,V gene,CDR3 length,clone size,J gene,CDR3 protein,CDR3 DNA
NA,TRBV2,15,NA,TRBJ1-4,CASSQEGVTNEKLFF,TGTGCCAGCAGCCAAGAGGGGGTAACTAATGAAAAACTGTTTTTT
TRBD1,TRBV5-6,14,few,TRBJ1-6,CASRRGQANSPLHF,TGTGCCAGCAGGCGGGGACAGGCCAATTCACCCCTCCACTTT
TRBD1,TRBV19,18,few,TRBJ2-7,CASSIFGPNRGFTYEQYF,TGTGCCAGTAGTATTTTCGGCCCCAACAGGGGCTTCACCTACGAGCAGTACTTC
NA,TRBV27,14,NA,TRBJ2-2,CASSPKQGDGELFF,TGTGCCAGCAGCCCCAAGCAGGGCGACGGGGAGCTGTTTTTT
TRBD1,TRBV27,15,NA,TRBJ2-1,CASRTGTGGISEQFF,TGTGCCAGCAGAACCGGGACAGGGGGGATCAGTGAGCAGTTCTTC
NA,TRBV7-2,14,NA,TRBJ1-2,CASSLGEPLYGYTF,TGTGCCAGCAGCTTAGGAGAGCCCCTCTATGGCTACACCTTC
NA,TRBV6-1,16,NA,TRBJ1-6,CASSATERQANSPLHF,TGTGCCAGCAGTGCAACCGAACGGCAGGCTAATTCACCCCTCCACTTT
TRBD2,TRBV12-5,16,NA,TRBJ2-7,CASGRAQGMGGYEQYF,TGTGCTAGTGGACGTGCCCAGGGTATGGGAGGGTACGAGCAGTACTTC
NA,TRBV14,13,NA,TRBJ2-7,CASSQAATYEQYF,TGTGCCAGCAGCCAGGCAGCGACCTACGAGCAGTACTTC
TRBD2,TRBV19,13,NA,TRBJ2-7,CASSIGGSREQYF,TGTGCCAGTAGTATCGGCGGGAGCCGCGAGCAGTACTTC
NA,TRBV2,15,NA,TRBJ1-3,CASADQADSGNTIYF,TGTGCCAGTGCCGATCAGGCCGACTCTGGAAACACCATATATTTT
TRBD1,TRBV5-1,15,NA,TRBJ2-5,CASSATTGPQETQYF,TGCGCCAGCAGCGCCACGACAGGGCCCCAAGAGACCCAGTACTTC
NA,TRBV4-3,15,few,TRBJ1-6,CASSQDAGFGSPLHF,TGCGCCAGCAGCCAAGATGCAGGATTCGGTTCACCCCTCCACTTT
TRBD1,TRBV9,15,NA,TRBJ1-1,CASSVVGQGGTEAFF,TGTGCCAGCAGCGTAGTAGGACAGGGAGGCACTGAAGCTTTCTTT
NA,TRBV20-1,11,NA,TRBJ2-7,CSAKRTDEQYF,TGCAGTGCTAAAAGGACAGACGAGCAGTACTTC
NA,TRBV19,13,few,TRBJ1-2,CASSIPGHYGYTF,TGTGCCAGTAGTATCCCCGGTCACTATGGCTACACCTTC
TRBD1,TRBV27,12,NA,TRBJ1-5,CASRDRDQPQHF,TGTGCCAGCCGGGACAGGGATCAGCCCCAGCATTTT
TRBD1,TRBV19,14,NA,TRBJ2-5,CASSKDRSQETQYF,TGTGCCAGTAGTAAGGACAGGTCCCAAGAGACCCAGTACTTC
NA,TRBV5-1,14,NA,TRBJ2-2,CASSGTGSTGELFF,TGCGCCAGCAGTGGGACTGGGAGCACCGGGGAGCTGTTTTTT
TRBD2,TRBV5-1,15,NA,TRBJ2-1,CASSFGTSGGDEQFF,TGCGCCAGCAGCTTCGGGACTAGCGGGGGCGATGAGCAGTTCTTC
NA,TRBV7-9,14,NA,TRBJ2-3,CASSFGRPTDTQYF,TGTGCCAGCAGCTTCGGGAGACCCACAGATACGCAGTATTTT
NA,TRBV9,15,NA,TRBJ2-2,CASSQGHWNTGELFF,TGTGCCAGCAGCCAGGGACACTGGAACACCGGGGAGCTGTTTTTT